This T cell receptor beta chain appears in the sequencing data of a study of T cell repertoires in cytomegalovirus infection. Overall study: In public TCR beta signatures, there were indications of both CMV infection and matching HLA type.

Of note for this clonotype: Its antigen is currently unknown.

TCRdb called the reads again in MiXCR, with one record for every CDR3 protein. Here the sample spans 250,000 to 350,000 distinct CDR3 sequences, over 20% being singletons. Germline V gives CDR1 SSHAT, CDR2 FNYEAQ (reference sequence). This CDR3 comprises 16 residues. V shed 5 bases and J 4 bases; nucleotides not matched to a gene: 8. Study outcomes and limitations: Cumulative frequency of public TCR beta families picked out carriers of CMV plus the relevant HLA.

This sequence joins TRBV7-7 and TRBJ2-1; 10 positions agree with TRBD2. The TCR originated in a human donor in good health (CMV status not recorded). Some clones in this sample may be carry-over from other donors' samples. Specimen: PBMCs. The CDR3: CASSTSSGSLYNEQFF. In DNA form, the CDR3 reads TGTGCCAGCAGCACCTCTAGCGGGAGTCTTTACAATGAGCAGTTCTTC.